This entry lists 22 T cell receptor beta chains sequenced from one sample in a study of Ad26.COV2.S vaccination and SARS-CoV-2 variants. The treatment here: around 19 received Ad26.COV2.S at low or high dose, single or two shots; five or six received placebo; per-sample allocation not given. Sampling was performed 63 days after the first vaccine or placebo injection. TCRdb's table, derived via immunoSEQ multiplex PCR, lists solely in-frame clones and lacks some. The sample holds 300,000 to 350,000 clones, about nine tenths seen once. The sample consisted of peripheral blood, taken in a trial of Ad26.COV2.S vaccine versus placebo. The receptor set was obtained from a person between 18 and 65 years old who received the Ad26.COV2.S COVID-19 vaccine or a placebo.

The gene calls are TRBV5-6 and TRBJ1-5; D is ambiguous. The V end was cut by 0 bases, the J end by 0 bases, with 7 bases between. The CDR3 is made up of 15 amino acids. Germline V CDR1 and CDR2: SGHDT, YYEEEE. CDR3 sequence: CASSLGGSSNQPQHF. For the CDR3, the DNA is TGTGCCAGCAGCTTGGGTGGTTCTAGCAATCAGCCCCAGCATTTT.

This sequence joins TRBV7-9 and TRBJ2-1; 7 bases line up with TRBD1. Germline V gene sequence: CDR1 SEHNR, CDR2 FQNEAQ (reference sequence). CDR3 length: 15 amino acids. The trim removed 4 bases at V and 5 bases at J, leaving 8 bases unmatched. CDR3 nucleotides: TGTGCCAGCAGCTCAATCGACAGGGCGCACAATGAGCAGTTCTTC. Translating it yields CASSSIDRAHNEQFF.

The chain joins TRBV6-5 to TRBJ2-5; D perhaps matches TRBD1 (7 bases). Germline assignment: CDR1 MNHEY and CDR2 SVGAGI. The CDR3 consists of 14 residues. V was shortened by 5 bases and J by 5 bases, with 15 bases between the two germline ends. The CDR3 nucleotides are TGTGCCAGCAGTAACAGGGACAGCGGGGAGACCCAGTACTTC. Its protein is CASSNRDSGETQYF.

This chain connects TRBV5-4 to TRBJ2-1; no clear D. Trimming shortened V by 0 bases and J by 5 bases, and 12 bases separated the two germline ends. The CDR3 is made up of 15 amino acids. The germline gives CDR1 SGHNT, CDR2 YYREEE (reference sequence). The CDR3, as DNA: TGTGCCAGCAGCTTGGAAGTACGGATAAACAATGAGCAGTTCTTC. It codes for CASSLEVRINNEQFF.

The CDR3 reads CASSALGTLSGTQYF. CDR3 coding DNA: TGTGCCAGCAGCGCGCTCGGGACCCTATCAGGGACCCAGTACTTC. This rearrangement joins TRBV7-2 to TRBJ2-5; D is perhaps TRBD1 or TRBD2 (5 bases each). Trimming stripped 5 bases from V and 7 bases from J, with 20 bases between. The germline CDR1 and CDR2 sequences are SGHTA and FQGNSA. The CDR3 consists of 15 residues.

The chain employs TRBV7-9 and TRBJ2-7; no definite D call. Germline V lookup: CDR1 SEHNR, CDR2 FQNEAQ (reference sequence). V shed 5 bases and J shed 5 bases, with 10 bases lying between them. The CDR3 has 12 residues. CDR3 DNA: TGTGCCAGCAGCCTGTTCATCGACGAGCAGTACTTC. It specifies CASSLFIDEQYF.

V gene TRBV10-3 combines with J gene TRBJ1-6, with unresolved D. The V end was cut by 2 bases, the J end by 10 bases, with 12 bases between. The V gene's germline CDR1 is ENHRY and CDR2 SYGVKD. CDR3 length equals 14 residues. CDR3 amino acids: CAISETLGYSPLHF. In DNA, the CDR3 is TGTGCCATCAGTGAGACCCTAGGATACTCACCCCTCCACTTT.

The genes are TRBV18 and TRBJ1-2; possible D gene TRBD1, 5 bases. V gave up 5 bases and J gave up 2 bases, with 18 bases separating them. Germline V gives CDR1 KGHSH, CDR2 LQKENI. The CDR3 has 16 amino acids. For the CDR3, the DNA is TGTGCCAGCTCAAGCCCAGTGGGGACCCAGAACTATGGCTACACCTTC. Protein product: CASSSPVGTQNYGYTF.

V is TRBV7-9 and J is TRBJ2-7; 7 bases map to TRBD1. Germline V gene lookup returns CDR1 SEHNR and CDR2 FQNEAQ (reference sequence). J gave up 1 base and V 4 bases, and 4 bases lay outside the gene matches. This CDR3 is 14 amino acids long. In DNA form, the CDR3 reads TGTGCCAGCAGCTGGTCGGGACAGTCCTACGAGCAGTACTTC. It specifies CASSWSGQSYEQYF.

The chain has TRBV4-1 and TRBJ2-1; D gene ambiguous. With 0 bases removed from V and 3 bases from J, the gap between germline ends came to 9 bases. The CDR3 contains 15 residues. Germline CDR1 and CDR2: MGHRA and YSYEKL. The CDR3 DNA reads TGCGCCAGCAGCCAAGAGACCCCTAACTACAATGAGCAGTTCTTC. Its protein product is CASSQETPNYNEQFF.

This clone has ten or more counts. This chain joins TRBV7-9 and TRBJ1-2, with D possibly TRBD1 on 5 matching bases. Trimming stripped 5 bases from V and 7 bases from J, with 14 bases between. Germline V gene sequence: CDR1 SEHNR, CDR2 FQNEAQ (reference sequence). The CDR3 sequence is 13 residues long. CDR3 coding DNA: TGTGCCAGCAGCCCCGACAGTCAGGGTGGCTACACCTTC. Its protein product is CASSPDSQGGYTF.

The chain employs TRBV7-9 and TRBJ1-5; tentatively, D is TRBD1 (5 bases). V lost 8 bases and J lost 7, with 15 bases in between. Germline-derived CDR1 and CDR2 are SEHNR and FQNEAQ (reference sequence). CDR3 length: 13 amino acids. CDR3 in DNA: TGTGCCAGCCGGGCCAGGGAGGAGCAGCCCCAGCATTTT. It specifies CASRAREEQPQHF.

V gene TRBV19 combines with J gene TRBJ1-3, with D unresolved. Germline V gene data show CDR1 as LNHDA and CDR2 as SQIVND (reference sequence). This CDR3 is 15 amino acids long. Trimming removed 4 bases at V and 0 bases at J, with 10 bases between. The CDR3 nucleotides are TGTGCCAGTAGTAGTGTGCCTAGCTCTGGAAACACCATATATTTT. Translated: CASSSVPSSGNTIYF.

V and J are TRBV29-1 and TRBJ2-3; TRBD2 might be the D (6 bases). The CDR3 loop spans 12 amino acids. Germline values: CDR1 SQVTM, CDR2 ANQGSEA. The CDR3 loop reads CTLGGGTDTQYF. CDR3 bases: TGCACTTTGGGTGGGGGGACAGATACGCAGTATTTT.

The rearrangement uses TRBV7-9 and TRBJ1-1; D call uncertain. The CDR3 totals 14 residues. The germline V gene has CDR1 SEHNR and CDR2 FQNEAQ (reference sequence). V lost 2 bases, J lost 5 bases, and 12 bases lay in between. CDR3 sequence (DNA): TGTGCCAGCAGCTTAATGGATGGCAGGACTGAAGCTTTCTTT. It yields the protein CASSLMDGRTEAFF.

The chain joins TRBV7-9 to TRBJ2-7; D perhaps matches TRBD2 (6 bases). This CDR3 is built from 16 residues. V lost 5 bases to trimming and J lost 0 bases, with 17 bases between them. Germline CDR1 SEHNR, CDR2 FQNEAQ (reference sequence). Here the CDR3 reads CASSPVGAGTSYEQYF. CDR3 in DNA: TGTGCCAGCAGCCCAGTCGGTGCGGGGACCTCCTACGAGCAGTACTTC.

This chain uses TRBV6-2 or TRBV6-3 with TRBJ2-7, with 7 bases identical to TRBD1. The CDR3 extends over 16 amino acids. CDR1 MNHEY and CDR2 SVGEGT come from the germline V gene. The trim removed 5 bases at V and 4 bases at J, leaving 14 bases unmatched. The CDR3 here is CASSTIQGPIRYEQYF. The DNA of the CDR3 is TGTGCCAGCAGTACCATACAGGGGCCAATACGATACGAGCAGTACTTC.

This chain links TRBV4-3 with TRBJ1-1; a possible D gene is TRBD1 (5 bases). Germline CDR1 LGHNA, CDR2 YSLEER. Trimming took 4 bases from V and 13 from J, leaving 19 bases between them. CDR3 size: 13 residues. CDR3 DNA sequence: TGCGCCAGCAGCCTTCCCGGGGCTCCCCCTAGTTTCTTT. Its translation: CASSLPGAPPSFF.

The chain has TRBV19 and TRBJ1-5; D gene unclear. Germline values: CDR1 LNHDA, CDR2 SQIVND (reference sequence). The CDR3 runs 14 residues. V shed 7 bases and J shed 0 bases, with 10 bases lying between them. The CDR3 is CASMAGYSNQPQHF. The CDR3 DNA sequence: TGTGCCAGTATGGCGGGGTATAGCAATCAGCCCCAGCATTTT.

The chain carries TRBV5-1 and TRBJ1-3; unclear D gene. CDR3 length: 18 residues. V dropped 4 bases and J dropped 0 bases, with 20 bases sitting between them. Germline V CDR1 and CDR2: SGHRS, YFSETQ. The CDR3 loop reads CASSIHPTDGNSGNTIYF. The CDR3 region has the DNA TGCGCCAGCAGCATCCACCCCACCGACGGCAACTCTGGAAACACCATATATTTT. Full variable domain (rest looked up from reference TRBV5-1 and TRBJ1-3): KAGVTQTPRYLIKTRGQQVTLSCSPISGHRSVSWYQQTPGQGLQFLFEYFSETQRNKGNFPGRFSGRQFSNSRSEMNVSTLELGDSALYLCASSIHPTDGNSGNTIYFGEGSWLTVV.

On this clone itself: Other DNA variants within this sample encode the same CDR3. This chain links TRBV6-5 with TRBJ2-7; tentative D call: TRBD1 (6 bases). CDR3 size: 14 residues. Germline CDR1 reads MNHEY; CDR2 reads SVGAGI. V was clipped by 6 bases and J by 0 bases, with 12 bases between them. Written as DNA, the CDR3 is TGTGCCAGCAGCCTTGACAGGCCCTCCTACGAGCAGTACTTC. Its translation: CASSLDRPSYEQYF.

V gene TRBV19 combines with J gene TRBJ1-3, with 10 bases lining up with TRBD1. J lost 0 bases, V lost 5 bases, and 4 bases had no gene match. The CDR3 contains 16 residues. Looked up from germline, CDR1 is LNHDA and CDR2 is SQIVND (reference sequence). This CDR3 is CASSFRTGGSGNTIYF. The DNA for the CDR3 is TGTGCCAGTAGTTTCCGGACAGGGGGCTCTGGAAACACCATATATTTT.